The 28 T cell receptor beta chains listed next were all sequenced from one sample in a study of TIL therapy for anti-PD-1-resistant metastatic lung cancer. The immunoSEQ assay was v3. Data came from immunoSEQ multiplex PCR; TCRdb stores just in-frame clones and leaves some out. The sample lists about 60,000 clones, around 86% occurring once. Time point given: pre-treatment sample, taken before nivolumab and TIL therapy. Sample: blood, taken at baseline. The receptors were gathered from a person aged 25-85 years with non-small cell lung cancer.

The genes are TRBV28 and TRBJ2-1; D may match TRBD1 or TRBD2 (5 bases each). The germline V gene has CDR1 MDHEN and CDR2 SYDVKM. The CDR3 sequence is 16 residues long. Trimming cost V 5 bases and J 6 bases, with 20 bases left between them. CDR3 residues: CASSPSGASRGNEQFF. As DNA, the CDR3 is TGTGCCAGCAGTCCGAGTGGGGCTAGCCGGGGCAATGAGCAGTTCTTC.

The rearrangement uses TRBV5-1 and TRBJ2-1; TRBD2 aligns across 14 bases. V was pared by 4 bases and J by 8 bases, with 5 bases of the junction left unmatched. Germline lookup yields CDR1 SGHRS and CDR2 YFSETQ. This CDR3 has 15 residues. CDR3 in amino acids: CASSGGLAGADEQFF. The CDR3 DNA follows: TGCGCCAGCAGCGGGGGACTAGCGGGAGCGGATGAGCAGTTCTTC.

The chain is built from TRBV30 and TRBJ1-1, with 8 bases fitting TRBD1. Trimming at V came to 5 bases and at J to 5 bases, leaving 7 bases not matched to a gene. CDR3 length equals 13 residues. Germline V lookup: CDR1 GTSNPN, CDR2 SVGIG (reference sequence). For the CDR3, the DNA is TGTGCCTGGGCCCCGGACAGGGCTACTGAAGCTTTCTTT. It yields the protein CAWAPDRATEAFF.

This CDR3 reads CACLSGSYEKLFF. The CDR3 region has the DNA TGTGCCTGCCTCTCCGGGTCATATGAAAAACTGTTTTTT. The chain employs TRBV30 and TRBJ1-4, with no clear D. CDR1 and CDR2 (germline): GTSNPN, SVGIG (reference sequence). The CDR3 runs to 13 residues. Trimming took off 6 bases at V and 6 bases at J, with 14 bases between the two ends.

The chain uses TRBV2 and TRBJ2-1; TRBD2 aligns across 15 bases. This CDR3 contains 21 residues. V was clipped by 6 bases and J by 5 bases; unmatched bases: 20. Germline values: CDR1 SNHLY, CDR2 FYNNEI. In DNA form, the CDR3 reads TGTGCCAGCAGCCCAATGCCGGGACAGGGGACTAGCGGGAGGCTACACAATGAGCAGTTCTTC. This gives the protein CASSPMPGQGTSGRLHNEQFF.

The J gene is TRBJ1-6, the V gene TRBV2; D unclear. CDR1 and CDR2 (germline): SNHLY, FYNNEI. This CDR3 is built from 14 residues. Trimming left V 6 bases short and J 8 bases short, with 14 bases between. This CDR3 reads CASRAALDYSPLHF. The CDR3 nucleotides are TGTGCCAGCAGAGCTGCTCTGGATTATTCACCCCTCCACTTT. Looking up the rest from reference TRBV2 and TRBJ1-6 gives the full variable domain: EPEVTQTPSHQVTQMGQEVILRCVPISNHLYFYWYRQILGQKVEFLVSFYNNEISEKSEIFDDQFSVERPDGSNFTLKIRSTKLEDSAMYFCASRAALDYSPLHFGNGTRLTVT.

The chain carries TRBV2 and TRBJ2-2; 7 bases match TRBD2. CDR3 length: 14 amino acids. The V gene end was trimmed by 4 bases and the J gene end by 6 bases; junction bases not matched to a gene: 5. Germline lookup yields CDR1 SNHLY and CDR2 FYNNEI. CDR3 amino acids: CASSGQSGAGELFF. The CDR3 bases are TGTGCCAGCAGTGGGCAAAGCGGGGCCGGGGAGCTGTTTTTT.

V and J are TRBV5-1 and TRBJ2-7, with 8 bases that match TRBD1. This CDR3 spans 13 amino acids. Germline V gives CDR1 SGHRS, CDR2 YFSETQ. With V trimmed by 3 bases and J by 7 bases, 6 bases remained unmatched. The CDR3 coding sequence is TGCGCCAGCAGCTGGGACAGGAGGGTGGAGCAGTACTTC. Translating it yields CASSWDRRVEQYF.

The chain uses TRBV9 and TRBJ1-3, with TRBD1 matching 7 bases. CDR1 and CDR2 from the germline V gene are SGDLS and YYNGEE. The CDR3 sequence is 15 residues long. J was trimmed by 0 bases and V by 0 bases; bases with no gene match: 0. The CDR3: CASSVGDSSGNTIYF. CDR3 coding DNA: TGTGCCAGCAGCGTAGGGGACAGCTCTGGAAACACCATATATTTT. Combining the CDR3 with reference TRBV9 and TRBJ1-3 gives the whole variable domain DSGVTQTPKHLITATGQRVTLRCSPRSGDLSVYWYQQSLDQGLQFLIQYYNGEERAKGNILERFSAQQFPDLHSELNLSSLELGDSALYFCASSVGDSSGNTIYFGEGSWLTVV.

The chain links TRBV19 to TRBJ1-1; 7 bases match TRBD1. J was trimmed by 1 base and V by 3 bases; bases with no gene match: 8. This CDR3 is built from 16 residues. Germline-derived CDR1 and CDR2 are LNHDA and SQIVND (reference sequence). The CDR3 bases are TGTGCCAGTAGTATGCTGGGACAGCTTTCGAACACTGAAGCTTTCTTT. As protein: CASSMLGQLSNTEAFF.

The V and J genes are TRBV13 and TRBJ1-4; possible D gene TRBD1, 5 bases. This CDR3 contains 14 residues. The V gene lost 5 bases and the J gene lost 7 bases, with 14 bases spanning the gap. Germline CDR1 PRHDT, CDR2 FYEKMQ (reference sequence). The chain's CDR3 is CASSRRAEGEKLFF. The CDR3 DNA sequence: TGTGCCAGCAGCCGCAGGGCCGAGGGTGAAAAACTGTTTTTT. Supplemented by reference TRBV13 and TRBJ1-4, the full variable domain reads AAGVIQSPRHLIKEKRETATLKCYPIPRHDTVYWYQQGPGQDPQFLISFYEKMQSDKGSIPDRFSAQQFSDYHSELNMSSLELGDSALYFCASSRRAEGEKLFFGSGTQLSVL.

For the CDR3, the DNA is TGTGCCAGCAGCTTAGTTCCATATGAGCAGTTCTTC. Translating it yields CASSLVPYEQFF. The V call is TRBV7-9, the J call TRBJ2-1, with D unresolved. Deletions cut 1 base from V and 8 bases from J, with 6 bases between. Germline values: CDR1 SEHNR, CDR2 FQNEAQ (reference sequence). The CDR3 consists of 12 residues.

This clone has a single count. V and J are TRBV19 and TRBJ2-3, with 10 bases lining up with TRBD1. The CDR3 loop spans 16 amino acids. Germline assignment: CDR1 LNHDA and CDR2 SQIVND (reference sequence). Trimming at V came to 5 bases and at J to 1 base, leaving 6 bases not matched to a gene. The DNA of the CDR3 is TGTGCCAGTAGTTACGGGACAGGGGTCGGCACAGATACGCAGTATTTT. Translated, it gives CASSYGTGVGTDTQYF. The entire variable domain, with the rest obtained from reference TRBV19 and TRBJ2-3, is as follows: DGGITQSPKYLFRKEGQNVTLSCEQNLNHDAMYWYRQDPGQGLRLIYYSQIVNDFQKGDIAEGYSVSREKKESFPLTVTSAQKNPTAFYLCASSYGTGVGTDTQYFGPGTRLTVL.

The genes are TRBV24-1 and TRBJ2-2; 8 nucleotides agree with TRBD1. CDR3 length: 16 amino acids. From germline, CDR1 is KGHDR and CDR2 SFDVKD. V lost 4 bases and J lost 7; bases outside the gene matches: 10. The CDR3 DNA is TGTGCCACCAGTGACCTCGGACAGGGATTGGGCGGGGAGCTGTTTTTT. Its translation is CATSDLGQGLGGELFF.

The chain has TRBV5-1 and TRBJ2-7; possible D gene TRBD2, 6 bases. The CDR3 length is 14 residues. The V gene's germline CDR1 is SGHRS and CDR2 YFSETQ. V lost 3 bases and J lost 2, with 12 bases in between. The CDR3 DNA reads as TGCGCCAGCAGCTCTAGCGAACTACCCTACGAGCAGTACTTC. Translated: CASSSSELPYEQYF.

The chain recombines TRBV3-1 (or the pseudogene TRBV3-2) with TRBJ2-3; TRBD2 matches at 14 bases. Per germline, CDR1 LGHDT and CDR2 YNNKEL (reference sequence). The CDR3 consists of 19 residues. V trimming: 0 bases; J trimming: 2 bases; junction bases outside the gene matches: 7. CDR3: CASSQERGLAGGLTDTQYF. The CDR3 coding sequence is TGTGCCAGCAGCCAAGAAAGAGGACTAGCGGGGGGCCTCACAGATACGCAGTATTTT.

The chain couples TRBV10-3 to TRBJ2-5; 11 positions agree with TRBD2. The CDR3 is 17 amino acids. The V gene end was trimmed by 3 bases and the J gene end by 5 bases; junction bases not matched to a gene: 11. Germline V gives CDR1 ENHRY, CDR2 SYGVKD. CDR3 residues: CAISDGLAGGSLETQYF. CDR3 DNA: TGTGCCATCAGTGACGGGCTAGCGGGAGGAAGCTTGGAGACCCAGTACTTC.

This clone was observed a single time. The chain joins TRBV5-1 to TRBJ2-1; a weak D match, TRBD1 (6 bases). The germline V gene encodes CDR1 SGHRS and CDR2 YFSETQ. The V gene lost 0 bases and the J gene lost 4 bases, with 11 bases spanning the gap. The CDR3 spans 15 residues. The CDR3 loop reads CASSLAGTFYNEQFF. The CDR3 DNA reads TGCGCCAGCAGCTTGGCCGGGACATTTTACAATGAGCAGTTCTTC.

The genes are TRBV5-6 and TRBJ2-3; 8 positions match TRBD2. This CDR3 comprises 14 residues. From germline, CDR1 is SGHDT and CDR2 YYEEEE. V lost 7 bases, J lost 1 base, and 5 bases stayed unmatched. The CDR3 nucleotides are TGTGCCAGCGCGGCGGGAGGCCGCACAGATACGCAGTATTTT. It encodes CASAAGGRTDTQYF.

A few counts support this clone. The genes are TRBV12-3 or TRBV12-4 and TRBJ1-6; tentatively, D is TRBD1 (6 bases). The CDR3 is 13 residues long. Between the trimmed V and J ends, which lost 6 bases and 7 bases, there was a span of 10 bases. The CDR3 sequence is CASRDSRNSPLHF. In nucleotides, the CDR3 is TGTGCCAGCAGGGACAGTAGGAATTCACCCCTCCACTTT.

The genes are TRBV5-1 and TRBJ1-4; D ambiguous. CDR3 size: 13 residues. Trimming cost V 1 base and J 8 bases, with 9 bases left between them. Germline V lookup: CDR1 SGHRS, CDR2 YFSETQ. CDR3 residues: CASSLNRPEKLFF. The DNA for the CDR3 is TGCGCCAGCAGCTTGAACAGACCAGAAAAACTGTTTTTT.

The chain recombines TRBV19 with TRBJ2-2; D perhaps matches TRBD2 (7 bases). Germline loops: CDR1 LNHDA, CDR2 SQIVND (reference sequence). V shed 7 bases and J shed 4 bases, with 19 bases lying between them. The CDR3 extends over 16 amino acids. The CDR3 here is CASTPPRGAGTGELFF. Written as DNA, the CDR3 is TGTGCCAGTACCCCCCCCCGGGGGGCGGGCACCGGGGAGCTGTTTTTT.

This clone was counted a few times. DNA of the CDR3: TGTGCCAGTACCGAGCAAGGAGCTGGGGGTGAAAAACTGTTTTTT. Its protein is CASTEQGAGGEKLFF. The chain uses TRBV2 and TRBJ1-4, with D maybe TRBD1 (5 bases). Trimming stripped 9 bases from V and 7 bases from J, with 21 bases between. The CDR3 consists of 15 residues. From germline, CDR1 is SNHLY and CDR2 FYNNEI.

The V and J genes are TRBV18 and TRBJ2-7, with D perhaps matching TRBD1 (5 bases). V was cut by 1 base and J by 2 bases, with 9 bases left in between. The CDR3 has 14 amino acids. Germline CDR1 KGHSH, CDR2 LQKENI. CDR3 loop: CASSPLDRTYEQYF. Written as DNA, the CDR3 is TGTGCCAGCTCACCACTCGACAGAACCTACGAGCAGTACTTC.

CDR3 bases: TGTGCCAGCAGCGAGCAGGGAATTGTTTACGAGCAGTACTTC. Translated: CASSEQGIVYEQYF. This rearrangement joins TRBV6-6 to TRBJ2-7, with D possibly TRBD1 on 5 matching bases. The CDR3 runs 14 residues. CDR1 is MNHNY and CDR2 is SVGAGI in the germline V gene (reference sequence). V was trimmed by 6 bases and J by 4 bases, leaving 16 bases between them.

The genes are TRBV12-3 or TRBV12-4 and TRBJ2-7; the D call may be TRBD1 or TRBD2 (5 bases each). This CDR3 has 12 residues. The ends were cut back, 8 bases at V and 6 bases at J, with 14 bases in the middle. The CDR3 nucleotides are TGTGCCAGCGGGACGGCCTTGGGCGAGCAGTACTTC. Its translation: CASGTALGEQYF.

The CDR3 DNA follows: TGCGCCAGCAGTGACGGTTATAATTCACCCCTCCACTTT. Amino acid sequence: CASSDGYNSPLHF. The chain recombines TRBV10-1 with TRBJ1-6; D uncertain. Germline CDR1 and CDR2: WNHNN and SYGVQD (reference sequence). V was cut by 3 bases and J by 4 bases, with 4 bases left in between. The CDR3 sequence is 13 residues long.

The CDR3 region has the DNA TGCGCCAGCAGCTTGGGGACAGGGTTTGGGGCCAACGTCCTGACTTTC. Protein product: CASSLGTGFGANVLTF. This chain joins TRBV5-1 and TRBJ2-6; TRBD1 aligns across 8 bases. Germline values: CDR1 SGHRS, CDR2 YFSETQ. V lost 0 bases and J lost 3; bases outside the gene matches: 2. The CDR3 runs to 16 residues.